This TCR beta chain was captured by sequencing in a study of identical twins. One entry per CDR3 protein, called by TCRdb with MiXCR from the 5' RACE reads. This table holds 650,000 to 800,000 distinct CDR3 sequences, more than 6.5% found once. Germline lookup yields CDR1 LGHNA and CDR2 YNFKEQ. The CDR3 has 19 amino acids. Trimming took 4 bases from V and 0 from J; bases not matched to a gene: 13. These same records also appear under a second study, on yellow fever vaccine responses in identical twins.

The clonotype originates from a woman between 18 and 30 years old in good health. Specimen: PBMCs. The rearrangement joins TRBV4-2 to TRBJ2-2; TRBD2 matches 8 bases. CDR3 region: CASSPSLGAGDPNTGELFF. The CDR3 DNA reads as TGTGCCAGCAGCCCGTCGTTGGGAGCGGGAGACCCGAACACCGGGGAGCTGTTTTTT.